The 23 T cell receptor beta chains below were found in one sample sequenced in a study of blood T cell repertoires in COVID-19 (dated by TCRdb to the early 2020s). The library was made by the immunoSEQ multiplex PCR assay. Entries here come from immuneACCESS through TCRdb and include only in-frame sequences with V and J called. Some clones fail to appear in such tables; in the studies checked, an unresolved V gene covers under half of the shortfall, and the cause of the remainder is unknown. For this sample the table gives 120,000 to 150,000 clones, of which approximately 85% were detected only once. The ten most abundant clones make up under 3% of the sample. Sequencing was done on a sample of peripheral blood. Receptors originate from a man aged 50 to 60 with acute or convalescent COVID-19.

The CDR3 nucleotides read TGTGCCACCAGCAGAGGTTTGGGGCAGATTTCCTCTCAGTACTTC. Translation: CATSRGLGQISSQYF. The chain has TRBV15 and TRBJ2-7; tentative D call: TRBD1 (5 bases). CDR3 length: 15 amino acids. V lost 1 base and J lost 10, with 20 bases in between. Germline V gives CDR1 LNHNV, CDR2 YYDKDF (reference sequence).

The rearrangement links TRBV6-1 to TRBJ2-7; D is uncertain. Trimming removed 3 bases at V and 3 bases at J, with 9 bases between. The V gene's germline CDR1 is MNHNS and CDR2 SASEGT. This CDR3 has 13 residues. DNA for the CDR3: TGTGCCAGCAGTGATCTCACTTACTACGAGCAGTACTTC. It yields the protein CASSDLTYYEQYF.

The rearrangement uses TRBV12-3 or TRBV12-4 and TRBJ1-2; D possibly corresponds to TRBD1 (5 bases). CDR3 size: 13 residues. V lost 5 bases to trimming and J lost 8 bases, with 15 bases between them. CDR3 DNA sequence: TGTGCCAGCAGTACCCCGTGGGGGGACGGCTACACCTTC. This sequence encodes CASSTPWGDGYTF.

This chain connects TRBV25-1 to TRBJ2-7, with 9 bases identical to TRBD1. Unmatched junction bases numbered 5, after V lost 5 bases and J lost 3 bases. From germline, CDR1 is MGHDK and CDR2 SYGVNS. The CDR3 spans 14 residues. The CDR3 DNA reads as TGTGCCAGCAGTCCCGGACAGGGGCTCTACGAGCAGTACTTC. It specifies CASSPGQGLYEQYF.

This chain connects TRBV28 to TRBJ2-7; 8 bases fit TRBD2. This CDR3 has 15 residues. V shed 7 bases, J shed 6 bases, and the junction held 14 bases outside the gene matches. Germline V CDR1 and CDR2: MDHEN, SYDVKM. The CDR3 DNA reads as TGTGCCAGCACCCCCCCTAGCGGGCTATCCGTCGAGCAGTACTTC. This sequence encodes CASTPPSGLSVEQYF.

This clone was found once. Other DNA sequences within the sample encode an identical CDR3. The chain joins TRBV5-1 to TRBJ2-7; possible D gene TRBD1, 5 bases. Germline loops: CDR1 SGHRS, CDR2 YFSETQ. The V and J ends lost 2 bases and 4 bases respectively, with 7 bases between them. This CDR3 is built from 12 residues. The chain's CDR3 is CASSFDSYEQYF. Here the CDR3 DNA reads TGCGCCAGCAGCTTCGACAGTTACGAGCAGTACTTC.

The rearrangement joins TRBV6-5 to TRBJ1-1, with D unclear. Trimming removed 7 bases at V and 1 base at J, with 13 bases between. Looked up from germline, CDR1 is MNHEY and CDR2 is SVGAGI. This CDR3 has 14 amino acids. The CDR3 region has the DNA TGTGCCAGCAAGGCGGGTCTGGGGAACACTGAAGCTTTCTTT. As protein: CASKAGLGNTEAFF.

The chain employs TRBV11-2 and TRBJ2-4; D ambiguous. V lost 5 bases, J lost 0 bases, and 11 bases lay in between. CDR1 is SGHAT and CDR2 is FQNNGV in the germline V gene. This CDR3 has 15 amino acids. Written as DNA, the CDR3 is TGTGCCAGCAGCCCGATCGTAGTAGCCAAAAACATTCAGTACTTC. Its translation: CASSPIVVAKNIQYF.

The V gene is TRBV5-4, the J gene TRBJ2-7; D may be TRBD1 (6 bases). This CDR3 spans 14 amino acids. The germline V gene has CDR1 SGHNT and CDR2 YYREEE (reference sequence). The V end was cut by 1 base, the J end by 9 bases, with 17 bases between. The CDR3 bases are TGTGCCAGCAGCTTGCGGACAGAGGGTTCCAGGCAGTACTTC. Its protein is CASSLRTEGSRQYF.

This clone was seen at least ten times. The CDR3 sequence is CATSRKQGAYLGGYTF. CDR3 DNA: TGTGCCACCAGCAGAAAACAGGGGGCCTACCTAGGGGGCTACACCTTC. This chain connects TRBV15 to TRBJ1-2; 9 bases align to TRBD1. The ends lost 2 bases at V and 8 bases at J; junction bases unmatched: 12. Germline V gives CDR1 LNHNV, CDR2 YYDKDF (reference sequence). This CDR3 region has 16 residues. The variable domain in full, completed from reference TRBV15 and TRBJ1-2, reads DAMVIQNPRYQVTQFGKPVTLSCSQTLNHNVMYWYQQKSSQAPKLLFHYYDKDFNNEADTPDNFQSRRPNTSFCFLDIRSPGLGDTAMYLCATSRKQGAYLGGYTFGSGTRLTVV.

A single count supports this clone. V and J are TRBV25-1 and TRBJ2-3; 8 bases line up with TRBD1. CDR3 size: 14 residues. Trimming removed 3 bases from V and 5 bases from J; junction bases left unmatched: 4. The germline V gene encodes CDR1 MGHDK and CDR2 SYGVNS. CDR3 protein: CASSEDRVLDTQYF. DNA for the CDR3: TGTGCCAGCAGTGAGGACAGGGTATTAGATACGCAGTATTTT.

There are a few counts of this clone. The rearrangement links TRBV7-2 to TRBJ1-1; 11 nucleotides align to TRBD1. CDR1 is SGHTA, CDR2 FQGNSA, per germline. This CDR3 comprises 15 residues. V trimming: 5 bases; J trimming: 4 bases; junction bases outside the gene matches: 6. The CDR3 nucleotides read TGTGCCAGCAGCCTGTCCGGGACAGGGGGCACTGAAGCTTTCTTT. This codes for CASSLSGTGGTEAFF.

V and J are TRBV27 and TRBJ2-1; perhaps TRBD1 as D (6 bases). The CDR3 loop spans 15 amino acids. V lost 0 bases and J lost 2, with 8 bases in between. In germline, CDR1 is MNHEY, CDR2 SMNVEV (reference sequence). The CDR3 region is CASSLSRTAYNEQFF. The DNA of the CDR3 is TGTGCCAGCAGTTTATCCCGGACAGCCTACAATGAGCAGTTCTTC.

This sequence joins TRBV19 and TRBJ2-7; 8 bases agree with TRBD1. Trimming removed 4 bases from V and 1 base from J; junction bases left unmatched: 6. Per germline, CDR1 LNHDA and CDR2 SQIVND (reference sequence). This CDR3 spans 15 amino acids. The CDR3 is CASSNYRGVSYEQYF. CDR3 nucleotide sequence: TGTGCCAGTAGTAATTACAGGGGGGTTTCCTACGAGCAGTACTTC.

The chain carries TRBV5-6 and TRBJ1-1; D not resolved. This CDR3 comprises 15 residues. Germline lookup yields CDR1 SGHDT and CDR2 YYEEEE. Trimming took off 1 base at V and 0 bases at J, with 10 bases between the two ends. Written as DNA, the CDR3 is TGTGCCAGCAGCTTGAAACTGATCTTGAACACTGAAGCTTTCTTT. Its translation: CASSLKLILNTEAFF. The complete variable domain, with remaining parts taken from reference TRBV5-6 and TRBJ1-1, reads DAGVTQSPTHLIKTRGQQVTLRCSPKSGHDTVSWYQQALGQGPQFIFQYYEEEERQRGNFPDRFSGHQFPNYSSELNVNALLLGDSALYLCASSLKLILNTEAFFGQGTRLTVV.

J is TRBJ2-2 and V is TRBV24-1; TRBD1 agrees at 11 bases. CDR3 size: 15 residues. Trimming took 7 bases from V and 7 from J; bases not matched to a gene: 7. The germline V gene has CDR1 KGHDR and CDR2 SFDVKD. The CDR3, as DNA: TGTGCCACCAGGGACCGGGACAGGGGGGACGGGGAGCTGTTTTTT. It translates to CATRDRDRGDGELFF.

This clone was seen more than once but under ten times. The chain joins TRBV10-3 to TRBJ1-2; D gene uncertain. The CDR3 extends over 14 amino acids. Trimming left V 0 bases short and J 2 bases short, with 7 bases between. Germline V gene sequence: CDR1 ENHRY, CDR2 SYGVKD. The CDR3 coding sequence is TGTGCCATCAGTGAGTCACCACAAAACTATGGCTACACCTTC. Translated: CAISESPQNYGYTF.

The chain combines TRBV7-9 with TRBJ2-3; TRBD1 aligns across 8 bases. Germline assignment: CDR1 SEHNR and CDR2 FQNEAQ (reference sequence). J was trimmed by 2 bases and V by 6 bases; bases with no gene match: 4. CDR3 length: 14 amino acids. Written as DNA, the CDR3 is TGTGCCAGCAGTCCGGGACAGGCCACAGATACGCAGTATTTT. Translating gives CASSPGQATDTQYF.

The chain joins TRBV3-1 (or the pseudogene TRBV3-2) to TRBJ2-7; 7 nucleotides align to TRBD1. Trimming removed 1 base from V and 4 bases from J; junction bases left unmatched: 16. The CDR3 covers 18 residues. Germline assignment: CDR1 LGHDT and CDR2 YNNKEL (reference sequence). Here the CDR3 reads CASSQGILLGQIFYEQYF. DNA of the CDR3: TGTGCCAGCAGCCAAGGCATTCTTCTGGGACAGATCTTTTACGAGCAGTACTTC.

The V call is TRBV2, the J call TRBJ2-5; 11 bases map to TRBD1. The V gene end was trimmed by 8 bases and the J gene end by 5 bases; junction bases not matched to a gene: 4. CDR1 is SNHLY and CDR2 is FYNNEI in the germline V gene. CDR3 length equals 13 residues. CDR3 nucleotides: TGTGCCAGCGTCCGGGACAGGGGGGAGACCCAGTACTTC. It translates to CASVRDRGETQYF.

This chain links TRBV6-5 with TRBJ1-2; TRBD1 aligns across 10 bases. Germline assignment: CDR1 MNHEY and CDR2 SVGAGI. The CDR3 covers 14 residues. J was trimmed by 1 base and V by 5 bases; bases with no gene match: 1. CDR3: CASSRTGGNYGYTF. CDR3 nucleotides: TGTGCCAGCAGTCGGACAGGGGGTAACTATGGCTACACCTTC.

The CDR3 loop reads CASSQTNTGELFF. In DNA form, the CDR3 reads TGTGCCAGCAGCCAAACTAACACCGGGGAGCTGTTTTTT. The rearrangement links TRBV3-1 (or the pseudogene TRBV3-2) to TRBJ2-2; no firm D call. In germline, CDR1 is LGHDT, CDR2 YNNKEL (reference sequence). The CDR3 runs to 13 residues. The V end was cut by 2 bases, the J end by 2 bases, with 3 bases between.

The rearrangement links TRBV6-5 to TRBJ1-2; 9 bases fit TRBD1. The CDR3 extends over 14 amino acids. Germline CDR1 is MNHEY and CDR2 is SVGAGI. V lost 6 bases, J lost 5 bases, and 7 bases stayed unmatched. In nucleotides, the CDR3 is TGTGCCAGCAGATCCACCGGGACAGGGTATGGCTACACCTTC. Amino acid sequence: CASRSTGTGYGYTF.